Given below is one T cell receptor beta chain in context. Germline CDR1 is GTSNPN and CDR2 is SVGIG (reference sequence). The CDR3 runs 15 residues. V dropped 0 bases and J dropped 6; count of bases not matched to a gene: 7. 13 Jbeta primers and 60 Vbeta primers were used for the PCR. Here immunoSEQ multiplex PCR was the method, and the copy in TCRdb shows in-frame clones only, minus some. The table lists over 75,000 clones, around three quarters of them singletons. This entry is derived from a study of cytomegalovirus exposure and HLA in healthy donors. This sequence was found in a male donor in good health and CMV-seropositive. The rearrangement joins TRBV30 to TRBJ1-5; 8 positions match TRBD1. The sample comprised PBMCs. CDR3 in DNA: TGTGCCTGGAGTGTAACCCGGACAGGGACTCAGCCCCAGCATTTT. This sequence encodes CAWSVTRTGTQPQHF.